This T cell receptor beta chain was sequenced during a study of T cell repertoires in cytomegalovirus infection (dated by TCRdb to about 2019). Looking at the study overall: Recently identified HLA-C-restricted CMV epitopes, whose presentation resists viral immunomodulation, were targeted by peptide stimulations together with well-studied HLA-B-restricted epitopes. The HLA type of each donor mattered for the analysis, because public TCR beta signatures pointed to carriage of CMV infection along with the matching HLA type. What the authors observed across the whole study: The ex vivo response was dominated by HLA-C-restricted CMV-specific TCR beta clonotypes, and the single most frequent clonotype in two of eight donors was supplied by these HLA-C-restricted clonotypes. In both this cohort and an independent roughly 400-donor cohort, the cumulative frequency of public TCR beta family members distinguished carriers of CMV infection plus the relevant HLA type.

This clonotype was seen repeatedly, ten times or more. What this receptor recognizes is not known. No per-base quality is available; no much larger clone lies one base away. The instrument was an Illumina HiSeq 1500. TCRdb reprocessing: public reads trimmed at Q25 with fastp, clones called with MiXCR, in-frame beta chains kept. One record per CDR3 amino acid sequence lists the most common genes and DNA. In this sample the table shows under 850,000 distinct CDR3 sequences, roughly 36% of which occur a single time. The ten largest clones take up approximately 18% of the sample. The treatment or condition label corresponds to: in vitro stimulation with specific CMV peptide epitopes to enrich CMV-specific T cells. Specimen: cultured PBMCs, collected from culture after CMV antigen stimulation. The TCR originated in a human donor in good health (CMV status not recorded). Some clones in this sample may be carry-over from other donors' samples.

The base sequence is TGTGCCAGCAGCTACGGACTAGCGGGGGGCACCGGGGAGCTGTTTTTT. Its protein product is CASSYGLAGGTGELFF. The chain uses TRBV7-2 and TRBJ2-2; the central 14 bases match TRBD2. The cysteine opens and the phenylalanine closes a CDR3 of 16 amino acids. The DNA shown is the 48-base CDR3, in frame from base 1. V and J are trimmed by 4 bases and 4 bases, and the gene matches miss 2 bases of the junction. CDR1 and CDR2 are read off the germline V gene as SGHTA and FQGNSA. The full variable domain, completed from the reference TRBV7-2 and TRBJ2-2 proteins outside the CDR3, reads GAGVSQSPSNKVTEKGKDVELRCDPISGHTALYWYRQSLGQGLEFLIYFQGNSAPDKSGLPSDRFSAERTGGSVSTLTIQRTQQEDSAVYLCASSYGLAGGTGELFFGEGSRLTVL.